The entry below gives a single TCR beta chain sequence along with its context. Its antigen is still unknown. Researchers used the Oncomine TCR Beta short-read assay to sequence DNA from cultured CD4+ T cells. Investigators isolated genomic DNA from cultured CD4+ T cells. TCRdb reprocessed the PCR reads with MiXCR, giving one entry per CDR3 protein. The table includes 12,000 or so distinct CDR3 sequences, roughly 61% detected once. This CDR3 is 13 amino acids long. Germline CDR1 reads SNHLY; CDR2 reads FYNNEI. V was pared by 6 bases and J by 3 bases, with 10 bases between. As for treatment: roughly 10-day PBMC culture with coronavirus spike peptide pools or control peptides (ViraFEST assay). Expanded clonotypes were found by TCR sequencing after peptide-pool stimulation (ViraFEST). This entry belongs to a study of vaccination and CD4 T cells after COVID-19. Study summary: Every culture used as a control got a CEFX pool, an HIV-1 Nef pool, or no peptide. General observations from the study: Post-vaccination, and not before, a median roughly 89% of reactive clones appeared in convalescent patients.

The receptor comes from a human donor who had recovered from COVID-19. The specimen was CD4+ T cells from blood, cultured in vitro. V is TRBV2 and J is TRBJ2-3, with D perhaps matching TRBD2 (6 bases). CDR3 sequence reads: CASRIADTDTQYF. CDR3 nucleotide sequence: TGTGCCAGCAGAATAGCGGATACAGATACGCAGTATTTT. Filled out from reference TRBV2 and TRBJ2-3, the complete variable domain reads EPEVTQTPSHQVTQMGQEVILRCVPISNHLYFYWYRQILGQKVEFLVSFYNNEISEKSEIFDDQFSVERPDGSNFTLKIRSTKLEDSAMYFCASRIADTDTQYFGPGTRLTVL.